One T cell receptor (beta chain) is described in this entry. Its antigen is undetermined. TCRdb keeps only in-frame clones here, not all; method: immunoSEQ multiplex PCR. This sample yields millions of clones, of which about 95% are seen a single time; about 1.1% belongs to the top ten. Terminally differentiated effector memory CD45RA+ cells were excluded by CCR7 positive selection of CD45RO-negative cells. Recent acute infections and vaccinations were absent in the healthy HIV-negative adult donors. The donors were all Caucasian adults (living in Nashville, Tennessee). This sample is part of a study of shared clonotypes between healthy human individuals. Study results and limitations: Clonotype sharing among the donors was expected to vary with sequencing depth. As a rule, naive subsets had a larger estimated richness than memory subsets.

Sequencing used naive CD8+ T cells sorted from blood. This TCR came from a man aged 18 to 30 in good health.

The CDR3 sequence is CASSLPTWDEQFF. In nucleotides, the CDR3 is TGTGCCAGCAGCCTCCCCACTTGGGATGAGCAGTTCTTC. This chain connects TRBV7-2 to TRBJ2-1; D call uncertain. CDR3 size: 13 residues. V lost 5 bases, J lost 8 bases, and 13 bases lay in between. Germline loops: CDR1 SGHTA, CDR2 FQGNSA. Variable domain in full (rest from reference TRBV7-2 and TRBJ2-1): GAGVSQSPSNKVTEKGKDVELRCDPISGHTALYWYRQSLGQGLEFLIYFQGNSAPDKSGLPSDRFSAERTGGSVSTLTIQRTQQEDSAVYLCASSLPTWDEQFFGPGTRLTVL.